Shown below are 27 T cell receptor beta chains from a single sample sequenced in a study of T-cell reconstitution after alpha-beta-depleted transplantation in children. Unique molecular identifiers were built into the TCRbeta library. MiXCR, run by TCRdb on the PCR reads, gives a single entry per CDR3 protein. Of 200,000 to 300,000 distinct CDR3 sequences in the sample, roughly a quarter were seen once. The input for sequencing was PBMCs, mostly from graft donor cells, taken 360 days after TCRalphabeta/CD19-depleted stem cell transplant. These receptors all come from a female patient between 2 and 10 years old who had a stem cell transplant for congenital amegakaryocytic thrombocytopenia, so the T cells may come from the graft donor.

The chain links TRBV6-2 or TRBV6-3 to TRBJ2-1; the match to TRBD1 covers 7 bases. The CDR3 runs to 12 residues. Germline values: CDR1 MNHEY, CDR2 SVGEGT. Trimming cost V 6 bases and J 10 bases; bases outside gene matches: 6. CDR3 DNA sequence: TGTGCCAGCAGACGACAGGGACGGGAGCAGTTCTTC. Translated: CASRRQGREQFF.

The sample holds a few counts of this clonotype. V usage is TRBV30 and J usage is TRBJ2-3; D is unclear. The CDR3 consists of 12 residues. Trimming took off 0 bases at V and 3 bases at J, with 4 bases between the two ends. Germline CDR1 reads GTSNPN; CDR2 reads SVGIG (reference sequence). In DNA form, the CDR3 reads TGTGCCTGGAGTGTGTGGACAGATACGCAGTATTTT. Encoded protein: CAWSVWTDTQYF.

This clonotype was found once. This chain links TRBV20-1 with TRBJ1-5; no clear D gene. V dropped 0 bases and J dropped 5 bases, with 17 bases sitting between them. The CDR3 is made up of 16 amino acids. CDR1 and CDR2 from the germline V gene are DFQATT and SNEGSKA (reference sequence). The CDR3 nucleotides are TGCAGTGCTAGAGATAGGCGAAAAGGGTATCATCAGCCCCAGCATTTT. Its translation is CSARDRRKGYHQPQHF.

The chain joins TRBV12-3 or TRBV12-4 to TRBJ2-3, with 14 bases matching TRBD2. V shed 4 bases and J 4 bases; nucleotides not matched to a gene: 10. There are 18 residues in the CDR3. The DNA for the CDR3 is TGTGCCAGCAGTTCCAGACTAGCGGGAGGGTCTGTAGCAGATACGCAGTATTTT. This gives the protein CASSSRLAGGSVADTQYF.

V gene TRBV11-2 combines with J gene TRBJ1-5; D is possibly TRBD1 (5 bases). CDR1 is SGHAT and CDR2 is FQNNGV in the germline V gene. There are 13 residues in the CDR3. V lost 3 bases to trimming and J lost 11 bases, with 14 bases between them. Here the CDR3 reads CASSLSGGKSQHF. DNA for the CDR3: TGTGCCAGCAGCTTGTCGGGGGGTAAGTCCCAGCATTTT.

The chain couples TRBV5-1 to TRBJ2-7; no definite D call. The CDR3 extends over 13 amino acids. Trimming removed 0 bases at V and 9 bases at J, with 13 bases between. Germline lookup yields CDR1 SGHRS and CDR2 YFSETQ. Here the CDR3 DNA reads TGCGCCAGCAGCTTGGGTCCAGGAGACCCGCAGTACTTC. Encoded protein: CASSLGPGDPQYF. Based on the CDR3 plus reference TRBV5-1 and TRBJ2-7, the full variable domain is KAGVTQTPRYLIKTRGQQVTLSCSPISGHRSVSWYQQTPGQGLQFLFEYFSETQRNKGNFPGRFSGRQFSNSRSEMNVSTLELGDSALYLCASSLGPGDPQYFGPGTRLTVT.

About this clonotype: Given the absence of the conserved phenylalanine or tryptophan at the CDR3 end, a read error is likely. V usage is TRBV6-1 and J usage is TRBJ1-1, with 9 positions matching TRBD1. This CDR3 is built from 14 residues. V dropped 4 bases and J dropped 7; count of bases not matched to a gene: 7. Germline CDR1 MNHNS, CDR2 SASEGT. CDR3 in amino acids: CASSVGQGFGEAFL. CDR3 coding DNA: TGTGCCAGCAGTGTAGGACAGGGGTTCGGTGAAGCTTTCCTT.

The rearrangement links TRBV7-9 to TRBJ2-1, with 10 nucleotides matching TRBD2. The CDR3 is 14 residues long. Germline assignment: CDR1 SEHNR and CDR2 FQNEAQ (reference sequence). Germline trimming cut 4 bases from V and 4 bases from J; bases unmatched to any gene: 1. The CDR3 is CASSSLAGYNEQFF. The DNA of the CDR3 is TGTGCCAGCAGCTCACTAGCGGGGTACAATGAGCAGTTCTTC.

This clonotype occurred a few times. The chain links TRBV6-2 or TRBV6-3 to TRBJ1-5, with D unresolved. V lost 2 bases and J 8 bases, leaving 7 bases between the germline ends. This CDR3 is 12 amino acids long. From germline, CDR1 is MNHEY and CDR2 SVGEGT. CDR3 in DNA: TGTGCCAGCAGTTACCTCTCGGAGCCCCAGCATTTT. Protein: CASSYLSEPQHF.

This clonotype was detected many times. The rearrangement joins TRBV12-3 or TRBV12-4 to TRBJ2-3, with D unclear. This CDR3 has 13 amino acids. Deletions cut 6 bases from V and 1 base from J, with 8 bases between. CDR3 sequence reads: CASSPSGTDTQYF. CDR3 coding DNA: TGTGCCAGCAGCCCCTCGGGCACAGATACGCAGTATTTT.

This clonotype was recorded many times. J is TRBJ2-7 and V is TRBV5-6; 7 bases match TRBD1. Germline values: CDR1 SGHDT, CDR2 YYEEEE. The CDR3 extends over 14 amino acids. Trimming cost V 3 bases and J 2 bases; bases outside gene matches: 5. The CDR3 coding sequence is TGTGCCAGCAGCTGGGGACAGTTTACCTACGAGCAGTACTTC. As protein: CASSWGQFTYEQYF.

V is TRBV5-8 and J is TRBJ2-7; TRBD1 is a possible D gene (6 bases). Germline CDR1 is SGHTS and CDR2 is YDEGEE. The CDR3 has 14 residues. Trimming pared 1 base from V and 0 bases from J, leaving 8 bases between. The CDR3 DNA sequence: TGTGCCAGCAGCTTGCGACAGGACTCCTACGAGCAGTACTTC. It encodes CASSLRQDSYEQYF. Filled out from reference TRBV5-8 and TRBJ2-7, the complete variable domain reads EAGVTQSPTHLIKTRGQQATLRCSPISGHTSVYWYQQALGLGLQFLLWYDEGEERNRGNFPPRFSGRQFPNYSSELNVNALELEDSALYLCASSLRQDSYEQYFGPGTRLTVT.

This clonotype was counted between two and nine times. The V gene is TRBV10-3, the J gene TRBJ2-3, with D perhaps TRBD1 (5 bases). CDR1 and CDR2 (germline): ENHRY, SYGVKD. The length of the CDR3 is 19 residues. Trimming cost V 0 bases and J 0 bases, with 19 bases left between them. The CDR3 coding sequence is TGTGCCATCAGTGAGTCAGGGGTTCGGAGAAACTCTAGCACAGATACGCAGTATTTT. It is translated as CAISESGVRRNSSTDTQYF.

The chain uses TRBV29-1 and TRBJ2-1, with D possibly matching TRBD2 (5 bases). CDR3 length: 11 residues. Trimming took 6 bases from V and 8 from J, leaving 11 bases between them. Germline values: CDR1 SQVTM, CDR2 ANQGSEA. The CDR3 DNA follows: TGCAGCGTAGCGGCTAGACATGAGCAGTTCTTC. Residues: CSVAARHEQFF.

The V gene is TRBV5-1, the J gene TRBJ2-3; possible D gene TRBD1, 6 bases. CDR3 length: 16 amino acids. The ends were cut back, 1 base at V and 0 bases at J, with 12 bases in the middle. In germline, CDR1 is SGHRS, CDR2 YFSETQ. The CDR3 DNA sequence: TGCGCCAGCAGCTTGTCCCTGGGGGCTAGCACAGATACGCAGTATTTT. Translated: CASSLSLGASTDTQYF.

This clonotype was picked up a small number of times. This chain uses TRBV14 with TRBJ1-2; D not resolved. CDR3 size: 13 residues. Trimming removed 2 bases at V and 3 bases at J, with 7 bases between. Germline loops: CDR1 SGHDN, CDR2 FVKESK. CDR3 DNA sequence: TGTGCCAGCAGCCAATTAGCGGACTATGGCTACACCTTC. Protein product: CASSQLADYGYTF. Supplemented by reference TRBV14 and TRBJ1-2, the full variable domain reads EAGVTQFPSHSVIEKGQTVTLRCDPISGHDNLYWYRRVMGKEIKFLLHFVKESKQDESGMPNNRFLAERTGGTYSTLKVQPAELEDSGVYFCASSQLADYGYTFGSGTRLTVV.

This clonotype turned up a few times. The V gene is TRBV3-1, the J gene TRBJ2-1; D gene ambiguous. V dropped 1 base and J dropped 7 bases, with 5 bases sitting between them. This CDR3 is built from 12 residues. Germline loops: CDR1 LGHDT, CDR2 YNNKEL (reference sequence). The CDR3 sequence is CASSQVPNEQFF. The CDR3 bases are TGTGCCAGCAGCCAAGTTCCAAATGAGCAGTTCTTC.

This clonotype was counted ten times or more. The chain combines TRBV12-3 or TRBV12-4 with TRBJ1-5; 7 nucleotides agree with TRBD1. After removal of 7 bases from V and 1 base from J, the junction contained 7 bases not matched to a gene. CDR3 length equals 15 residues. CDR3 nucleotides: TGTGCCAGCAAATGGGGACAGATGAGCAATCAGCCCCAGCATTTT. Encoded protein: CASKWGQMSNQPQHF.

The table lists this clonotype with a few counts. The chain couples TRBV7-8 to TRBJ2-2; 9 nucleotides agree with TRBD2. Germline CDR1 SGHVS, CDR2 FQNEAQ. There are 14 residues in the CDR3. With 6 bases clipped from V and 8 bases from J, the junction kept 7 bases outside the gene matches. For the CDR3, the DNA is TGTGCCAGCAGTCCTAGCGGGATGCTGGGGGAGCTGTTTTTT. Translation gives CASSPSGMLGELFF.

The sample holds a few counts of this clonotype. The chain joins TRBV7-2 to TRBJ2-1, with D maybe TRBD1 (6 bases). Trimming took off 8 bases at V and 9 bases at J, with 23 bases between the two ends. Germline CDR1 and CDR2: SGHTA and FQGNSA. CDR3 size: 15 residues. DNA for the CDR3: TGTGCCAGCGGCAAATGGGACAAGGGAACGGGTGAGCAGTTCTTC. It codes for CASGKWDKGTGEQFF.

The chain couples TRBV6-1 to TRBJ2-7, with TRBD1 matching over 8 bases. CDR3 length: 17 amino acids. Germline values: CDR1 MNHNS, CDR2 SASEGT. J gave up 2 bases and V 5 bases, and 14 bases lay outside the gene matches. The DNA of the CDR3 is TGTGCCAGCAGTAGTATGATCCGGGACAGGTTTGCCTACGAGCAGTACTTC. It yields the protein CASSSMIRDRFAYEQYF.

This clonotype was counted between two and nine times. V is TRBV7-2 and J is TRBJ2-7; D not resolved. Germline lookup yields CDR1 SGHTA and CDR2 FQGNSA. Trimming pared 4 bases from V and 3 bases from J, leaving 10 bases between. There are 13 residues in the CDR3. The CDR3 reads CASSSPASYEQYF. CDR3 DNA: TGTGCCAGCAGCTCGCCGGCTAGCTACGAGCAGTACTTC.

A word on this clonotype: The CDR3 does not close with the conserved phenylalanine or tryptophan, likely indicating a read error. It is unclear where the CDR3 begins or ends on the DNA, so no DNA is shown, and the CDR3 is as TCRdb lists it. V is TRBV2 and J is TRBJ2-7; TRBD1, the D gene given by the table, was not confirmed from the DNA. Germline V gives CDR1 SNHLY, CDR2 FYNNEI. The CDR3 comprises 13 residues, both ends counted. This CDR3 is CASSDLEITGTSL.

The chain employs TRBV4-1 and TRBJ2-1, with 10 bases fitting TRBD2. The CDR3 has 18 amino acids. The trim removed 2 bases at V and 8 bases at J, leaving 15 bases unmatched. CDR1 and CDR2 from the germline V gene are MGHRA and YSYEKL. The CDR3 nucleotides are TGCGCCAGCAGCCAACGTCCCCCAGCGGGGGGGCTTTGGGATGAGCAGTTCTTC. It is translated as CASSQRPPAGGLWDEQFF.

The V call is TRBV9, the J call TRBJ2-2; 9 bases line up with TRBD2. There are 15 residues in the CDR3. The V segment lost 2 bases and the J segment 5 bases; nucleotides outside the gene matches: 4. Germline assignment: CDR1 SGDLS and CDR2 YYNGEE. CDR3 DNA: TGTGCCAGCAGCGTTGCGGGAGGGTATACCGGGGAGCTGTTTTTT. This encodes CASSVAGGYTGELFF.

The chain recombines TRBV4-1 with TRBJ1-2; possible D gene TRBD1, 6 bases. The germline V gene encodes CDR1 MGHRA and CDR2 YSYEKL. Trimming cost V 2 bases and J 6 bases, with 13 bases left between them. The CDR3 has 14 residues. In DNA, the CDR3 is TGCGCCAGCAGCCAATCGACAGGTTTGGATGGCTACACCTTC. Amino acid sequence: CASSQSTGLDGYTF.

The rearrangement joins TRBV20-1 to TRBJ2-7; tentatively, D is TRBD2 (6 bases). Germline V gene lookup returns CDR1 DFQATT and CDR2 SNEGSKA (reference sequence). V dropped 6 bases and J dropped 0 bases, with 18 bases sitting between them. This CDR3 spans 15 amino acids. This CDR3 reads CSAPRKAGNSYEQYF. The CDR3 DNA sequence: TGCAGTGCCCCCCGAAAGGCGGGAAACTCCTACGAGCAGTACTTC.